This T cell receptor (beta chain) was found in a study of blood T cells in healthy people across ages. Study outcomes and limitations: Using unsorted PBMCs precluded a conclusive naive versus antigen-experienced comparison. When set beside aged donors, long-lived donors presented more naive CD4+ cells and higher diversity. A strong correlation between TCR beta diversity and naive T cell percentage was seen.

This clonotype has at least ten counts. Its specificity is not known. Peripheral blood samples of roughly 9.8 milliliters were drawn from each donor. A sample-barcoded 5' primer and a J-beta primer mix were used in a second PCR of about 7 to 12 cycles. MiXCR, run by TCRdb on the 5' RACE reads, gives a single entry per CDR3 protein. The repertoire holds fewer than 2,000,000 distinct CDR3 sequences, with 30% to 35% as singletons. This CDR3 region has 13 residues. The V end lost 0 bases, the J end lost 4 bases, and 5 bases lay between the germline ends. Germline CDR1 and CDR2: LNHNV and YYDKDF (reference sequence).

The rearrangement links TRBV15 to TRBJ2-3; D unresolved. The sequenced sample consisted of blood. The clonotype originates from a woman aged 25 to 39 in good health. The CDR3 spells CATSRDRADTQYF. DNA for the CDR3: TGTGCCACCAGCAGAGATCGGGCAGATACGCAGTATTTT.